The rows below give T cell receptor beta chains drawn from one sample of a study of blood T cell repertoires in COVID-19. The data were produced by immunoSEQ multiplex PCR, yet TCRdb's version contains in-frame clones alone and is incomplete. The table records some 120,000 clones, approximately 83% of them present only once. Sequencing was done on a sample of peripheral blood. These receptors originate from a woman aged 45 to 65 who had recovered from COVID-19. Each CDR3 is given with its conserved first and last residue. D genes are given only for firm matches. Where a row states a size, it is once, few, many or the class of an expanded clone; other rows omit it.

.	TRBV4-2	.	TRBJ2-3	TGTGCCAGCAGCCAAGGGTTGGCCGCCCCCCCCGATACGCAGTATTTT	CASSQGLAAPPDTQYF
.	TRBV2	few	TRBJ1-5	TGTGCCAGCGGGGAGGCCCCAGGCGGGAGCAATCAGCCCCAGCATTTT	CASGEAPGGSNQPQHF
.	TRBV7-9	.	TRBJ2-2	TGTGCCAGCAGCCACGACAGATACACCGGGGAGCTGTTTTTT	CASSHDRYTGELFF
.	TRBV30	.	TRBJ1-3	TGTGCCTGGAGCCCGGACTACTTTGGAAACACCATATATTTT	CAWSPDYFGNTIYF
TRBD1	TRBV7-9	.	TRBJ1-4	TGTGCCAGCAGCTTAGGCGGGACAGGGAGGATGGAAAAACTGTTTTTT	CASSLGGTGRMEKLFF
TRBD1	TRBV18	.	TRBJ2-2	TGTGCCAGCTCACCAAGGACAGGGGGGCACGGGGAGCTGTTTTTT	CASSPRTGGHGELFF
.	TRBV9	.	TRBJ2-2	TGTGCCAGTAGGCCGGGTCACACCGGGGAGCTGTTTTTT	CASRPGHTGELFF
.	TRBV18	.	TRBJ2-3	TGTGCCAGCTCACTGGTCCCCACAAGGGGTATCACAGATACGCAGTATTTT	CASSLVPTRGITDTQYF
TRBD1	TRBV6-6	.	TRBJ1-1	TGTGCCAGCAGTCTGGACAGGCGAACTGAAGCTTTCTTT	CASSLDRRTEAFF
TRBD1	TRBV2	few	TRBJ2-7	TGTGCCAGCAGTGAACAGGGGGAGACCTACGAGCAGTACTTC	CASSEQGETYEQYF
TRBD1	TRBV5-4	.	TRBJ2-3	TGTGCCAGCAGCAGGACAGGGGGGAATACGCAGTATTTT	CASSRTGGNTQYF
.	TRBV9	.	TRBJ2-7	TGTGCCAGCAGCGTAGGGGACTCGACCCAGAAGCAGTACTTC	CASSVGDSTQKQYF
.	TRBV7-9	.	TRBJ2-3	TGTGCCAGCAGCGCATCTGCGGCAGATACGCAGTATTTT	CASSASAADTQYF
.	TRBV2	.	TRBJ2-1	TGTGCCAGCAGTGATGCAGCGCCTGAGAATGAGCAGTTCTTC	CASSDAAPENEQFF
.	TRBV7-9	.	TRBJ2-1	TGTGCCAGCAGCAGTTACCTTGGGGGGGCTTACAATGAGCAGTTCTTC	CASSSYLGGAYNEQFF
.	TRBV11-1	.	TRBJ1-2	TGTGCCAGCAGCTTCCGGACAGCCGACTATGGCTACACCTTC	CASSFRTADYGYTF
.	TRBV20-1	.	TRBJ2-3	TGCAGTGCTAGTGTGGCGGCGAGGACAGATACGCAGTATTTT	CSASVAARTDTQYF
.	TRBV2	.	TRBJ1-4	TGTGCCAGCAGTGACGGGACAATGGTAAAACTGTTTTTT	CASSDGTMVKLFF
.	TRBV9	.	TRBJ1-6	TGTGCCAGCAGCGTCGGACTGACGAATTCACCCCTCCACTTT	CASSVGLTNSPLHF
.	TRBV12-3/TRBV12-4	.	TRBJ2-2	TGTGCCAGTCCCACAAAAACCGGGGAGCTGTTTTTT	CASPTKTGELFF
TRBD1	TRBV7-8	few	TRBJ2-7	TGTGCCAGCAGCTCCCCCGGGACAGGCTACGAGCAGTACTTC	CASSSPGTGYEQYF
.	TRBV28	.	TRBJ1-2	TGTGCCAGCAGCCGACAGGCAACCTTTAATAACTATGGCTACACCTTC	CASSRQATFNNYGYTF
TRBD2	TRBV14	.	TRBJ2-1	TGTGCCAGCAGCGACCTAGCGGGGGCCAACTCCTACAATGAGCAGTTCTTC	CASSDLAGANSYNEQFF
TRBD2	TRBV2	medium-sized	TRBJ2-3	TGTGCCAGTCTGCGTGGAGCGGGAGCCGATACGCAGTATTTT	CASLRGAGADTQYF
TRBD2	TRBV18	.	TRBJ2-3	TGTGCCAGCTCACCAGCGGGGGGCACAGATGCGCAGTATTTT	CASSPAGGTDAQYF
.	TRBV7-3	.	TRBJ1-5	TGTGCCAGCAGCTTAACAAGGGGTAGCCTTGGTAGGCCCCAGCATTTT	CASSLTRGSLGRPQHF
TRBD1	TRBV18	.	TRBJ2-2	TGTGCCAGCTCACACGTAGCGAACAGGGGCCGCCAAGGGGAGCTGTTTTTT	CASSHVANRGRQGELFF
.	TRBV24-1	once	TRBJ1-3	TGTGCCACCAGTGATTTCGGGAGCACCCCTCATTACTCTGGAAACACCATATATTTT	CATSDFGSTPHYSGNTIYF
TRBD2	TRBV9	.	TRBJ2-1	TGTGCCAGCAGCGAGCGGGGTAGAAACCGTGAGCAGTTCTTC	CASSERGRNREQFF
.	TRBV23-1	.	TRBJ1-6	TGCGCCAGCAGTCAATCGGACCCGGGACGGGAGATTAATTCACCCCTCCACTTT	CASSQSDPGREINSPLHF
.	TRBV6-1	.	TRBJ1-6	TGTGCCAGCAGTGAAATACAGGGTTACTCACCCCTCCACTTT	CASSEIQGYSPLHF
.	TRBV18	.	TRBJ1-1	TGTGCCAGCTCACCAGAGGGAATGGGCACTGAAGCTTTCTTT	CASSPEGMGTEAFF
.	TRBV5-1	.	TRBJ2-1	TGCGCCAGCAGCTCCCTACCTGCGGGGGCCGGGTACAATGAGCAGTTCTTC	CASSSLPAGAGYNEQFF
.	TRBV21-1	.	TRBJ2-3	TGTGCCAGCGGGGACAGGGGGCACCATACGCAGTATTTT	CASGDRGHHTQYF
TRBD2	TRBV5-6	many	TRBJ2-3	TGTGCCAGCAGCTTAGCTAGCGGGGGGGCTAGAGATACGCAGTATTTT	CASSLASGGARDTQYF
TRBD2	TRBV13	.	TRBJ2-3	TGTGCCAGCAGCCCGGGACTAGCGGGCGCAGATACGCAGTATTTT	CASSPGLAGADTQYF
TRBD1	TRBV5-1	.	TRBJ2-7	TGCGCCAGCAGCCTTGGACAGGGCAGCCACGAGCAGTACTTC	CASSLGQGSHEQYF
.	TRBV5-1	.	TRBJ1-4	TGCGCCAGCTGGGCGGGCGGTAAAAATGAAAAACTGTTTTTT	CASWAGGKNEKLFF
TRBD1	TRBV28	.	TRBJ2-1	TGTGCCAGCAGTTCCTTTATTCGAGGGACAGGGGAAGATGAGCAGTTCTTC	CASSSFIRGTGEDEQFF
TRBD1	TRBV11-3	.	TRBJ1-1	TGTGCCAGCAGCTCGACAGGGTCGGGGACTGAAGCTTTCTTT	CASSSTGSGTEAFF
.	TRBV5-4	once	TRBJ2-3	TGTGCCACCCGTCCGACAGAGCCGACAGATACGCAGTATTTT	CATRPTEPTDTQYF
TRBD1	TRBV3-1/TRBV3-2	.	TRBJ2-1	TGTGCCAGCAGCCATTCGACAGGGTCCAATGAGCAGTTCTTC	CASSHSTGSNEQFF
TRBD2	TRBV6-2/TRBV6-3	.	TRBJ2-2	TGTGCCAGCAGTTACTCGGGGCTAGCGGGAGACACCGGGGAGCTGTTTTTT	CASSYSGLAGDTGELFF
.	TRBV14	.	TRBJ2-1	TGTGCCACCGCGGGGCAGTCCTACAATGAGCAGTTCTTC	CATAGQSYNEQFF
.	TRBV30	.	TRBJ1-1	TGTGCCTGGAGAGTAGGAGACGAAGCTTTCTTT	CAWRVGDEAFF
.	TRBV6-1	.	TRBJ2-3	TGTGCCAGCAGTGCGGCTATGACAGGCTCGGGTGGCACAGATACGCAGTATTTT	CASSAAMTGSGGTDTQYF
.	TRBV7-9	.	TRBJ1-2	TGTGCCAGCAGCTTAGTAGCAGTTACCTATGGCTACACCTTC	CASSLVAVTYGYTF
.	TRBV29-1	few	TRBJ2-6	TGCAGCGTTGAAGGGGGGCCGGGGGCCAACGTCCTGACTTTC	CSVEGGPGANVLTF
TRBD2	TRBV2	.	TRBJ2-5	TGTGCCAGCAGTGAAGCTCTTAGGTTGGGAGGGGATTGGGCCAGGGAGACCCAGTACTTC	CASSEALRLGGDWARETQYF
.	TRBV5-4	.	TRBJ1-2	TGTGCCAGCAGCTTGGCCAGGGTTGAACAAGCTAACTATGGCTACACCTTC	CASSLARVEQANYGYTF